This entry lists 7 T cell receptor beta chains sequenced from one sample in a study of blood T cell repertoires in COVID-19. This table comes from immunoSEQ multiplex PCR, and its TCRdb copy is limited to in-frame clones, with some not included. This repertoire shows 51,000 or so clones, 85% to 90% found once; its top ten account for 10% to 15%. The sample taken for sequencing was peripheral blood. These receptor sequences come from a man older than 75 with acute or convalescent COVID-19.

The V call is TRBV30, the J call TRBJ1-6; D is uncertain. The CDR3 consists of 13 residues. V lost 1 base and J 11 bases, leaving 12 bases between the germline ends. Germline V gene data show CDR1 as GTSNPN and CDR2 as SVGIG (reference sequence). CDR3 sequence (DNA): TGTGCCTGGAGTGCTACAGTGTTTGCACCCCTCCACTTT. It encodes CAWSATVFAPLHF.

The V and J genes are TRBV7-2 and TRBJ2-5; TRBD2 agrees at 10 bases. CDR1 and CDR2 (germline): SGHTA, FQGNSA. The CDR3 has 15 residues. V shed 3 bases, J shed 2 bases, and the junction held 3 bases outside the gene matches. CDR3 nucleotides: TGTGCCAGCAGCTTCCCAGCGGGGGGGCAAGAGACCCAGTACTTC. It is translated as CASSFPAGGQETQYF.

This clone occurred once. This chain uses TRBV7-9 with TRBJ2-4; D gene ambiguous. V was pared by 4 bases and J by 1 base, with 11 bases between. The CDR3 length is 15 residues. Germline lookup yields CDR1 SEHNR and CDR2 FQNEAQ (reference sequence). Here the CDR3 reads CASSSGYLAKNIQYF. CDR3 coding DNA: TGTGCCAGCAGCTCAGGATACCTGGCCAAAAACATTCAGTACTTC.

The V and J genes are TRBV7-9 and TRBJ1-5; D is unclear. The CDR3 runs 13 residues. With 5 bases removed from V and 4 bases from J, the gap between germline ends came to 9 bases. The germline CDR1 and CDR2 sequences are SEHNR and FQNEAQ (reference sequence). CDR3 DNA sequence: TGTGCCAGCAGCCGTTACGGGAATCAGCCCCAGCATTTT. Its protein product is CASSRYGNQPQHF.

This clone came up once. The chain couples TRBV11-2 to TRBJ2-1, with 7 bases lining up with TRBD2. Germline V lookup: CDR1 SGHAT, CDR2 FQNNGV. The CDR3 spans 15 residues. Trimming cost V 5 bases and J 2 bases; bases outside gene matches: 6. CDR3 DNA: TGTGCCAGCAGCCCCCTACGGGGGGCCTACAATGAGCAGTTCTTC. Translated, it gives CASSPLRGAYNEQFF.

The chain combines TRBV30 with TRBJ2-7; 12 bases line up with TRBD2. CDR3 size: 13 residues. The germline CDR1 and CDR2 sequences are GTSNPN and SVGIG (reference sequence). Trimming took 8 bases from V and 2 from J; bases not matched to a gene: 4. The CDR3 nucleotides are TGTGCCGTCGGACTAGCGGGGACCTACGAGCAGTACTTC. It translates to CAVGLAGTYEQYF.

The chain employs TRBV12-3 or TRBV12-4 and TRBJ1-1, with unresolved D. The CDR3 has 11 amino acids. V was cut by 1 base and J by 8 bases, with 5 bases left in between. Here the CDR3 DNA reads TGTGCCAGCAGTTTAGGAGGAGAAGCTTTCTTT. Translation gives CASSLGGEAFF.